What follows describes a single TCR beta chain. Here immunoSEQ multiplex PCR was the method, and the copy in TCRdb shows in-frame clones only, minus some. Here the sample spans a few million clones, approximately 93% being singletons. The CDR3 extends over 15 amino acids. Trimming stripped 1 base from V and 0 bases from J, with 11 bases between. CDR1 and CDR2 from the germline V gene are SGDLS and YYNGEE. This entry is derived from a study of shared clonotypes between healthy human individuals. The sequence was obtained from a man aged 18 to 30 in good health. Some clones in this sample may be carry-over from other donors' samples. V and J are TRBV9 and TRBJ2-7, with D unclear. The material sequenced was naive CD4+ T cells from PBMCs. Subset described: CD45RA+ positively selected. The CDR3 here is CASSVRAVSSYEQYF. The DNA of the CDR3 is TGTGCCAGCAGCGTAAGGGCCGTAAGCTCCTACGAGCAGTACTTC.